This is a list of T cell receptor beta chains from one sample in a study of blood T cell repertoires in COVID-19. Sequenced by immunoSEQ multiplex PCR; TCRdb stores in-frame clones only, minus some. The sample yields some 68,000 clones, about 90% seen once. Sequenced material: peripheral blood. The source is a man aged 45-65 years with COVID-19, enrolled during active disease. The CDR3 runs from the conserved cysteine through the conserved F or W.

v_call,cdr3_aa
TRBV7-2,CASSSGQGAETQYF
TRBV7-6,CASSLEVGGNQPQHF
TRBV5-1,CASIGVAGGNEQFF
TRBV7-9,CASSLEGAGNQPQHF
TRBV11-2,CASSWAGGVTEAFF
TRBV13,CASSSSGSSLSYEQYF
TRBV11-2,CASSATDRDRYEQYF
TRBV5-6,CASSLRAGGRDTQYF
TRBV15,CATSFRAGDTQQFF
TRBV19,CASRNVGDRVNSPLHF
TRBV5-1,CASSAGQGDTEAFF
TRBV7-9,CASSSGQNNEKLFF
TRBV19,CASMGRVEISGNTIYF
TRBV7-2,CASSYQRGGTDTQYF
TRBV6-1,CASSVLAGAPSYSEQFF
TRBV5-5,CASSLGLAFEQYF
TRBV4-2,CASSQDYGLAGWITDTQYF
TRBV3-1/TRBV3-2,CASSPAAGGPNEQYF
TRBV2,CASSITGGEANVLTF
TRBV7-2,CASSSPGGRAGELFF
TRBV6-5,CASRGRFMAGNTIYF
TRBV27,CASSLGLAGVTDTQYF
TRBV11-2,CASSLGTANGYTF
TRBV4-2,CASSQDHGRVVNSPLHF
TRBV5-1,CASSFTGDEQYF
TRBV10-3,CAISRTSGSKSEQYF
TRBV5-5,CASSIRQDPEKLFF
TRBV12-3/TRBV12-4,CASSTDRVHTIYF
TRBV18,CASSPLASLAGVTETQYF
TRBV24-1,CATSDSKTGGGETQYF
TRBV2,CASSARGIGFSIQYF
TRBV5-1,CASSRRTGGAPGGRAPGELFF